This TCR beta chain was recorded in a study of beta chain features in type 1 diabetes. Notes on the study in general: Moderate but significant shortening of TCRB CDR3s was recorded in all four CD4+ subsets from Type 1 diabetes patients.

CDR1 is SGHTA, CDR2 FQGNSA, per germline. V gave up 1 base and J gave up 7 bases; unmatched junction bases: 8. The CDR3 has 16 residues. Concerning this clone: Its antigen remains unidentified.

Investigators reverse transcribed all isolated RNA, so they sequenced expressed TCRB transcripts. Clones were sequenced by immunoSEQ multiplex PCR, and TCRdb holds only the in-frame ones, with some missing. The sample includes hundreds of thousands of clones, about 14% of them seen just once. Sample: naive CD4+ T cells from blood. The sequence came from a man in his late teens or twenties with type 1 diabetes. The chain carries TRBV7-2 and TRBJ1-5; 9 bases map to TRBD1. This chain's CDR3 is CASSLVTTGGRQPQHF. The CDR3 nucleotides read TGTGCCAGCAGCTTAGTTACGACAGGGGGTCGGCAGCCCCAGCATTTT.